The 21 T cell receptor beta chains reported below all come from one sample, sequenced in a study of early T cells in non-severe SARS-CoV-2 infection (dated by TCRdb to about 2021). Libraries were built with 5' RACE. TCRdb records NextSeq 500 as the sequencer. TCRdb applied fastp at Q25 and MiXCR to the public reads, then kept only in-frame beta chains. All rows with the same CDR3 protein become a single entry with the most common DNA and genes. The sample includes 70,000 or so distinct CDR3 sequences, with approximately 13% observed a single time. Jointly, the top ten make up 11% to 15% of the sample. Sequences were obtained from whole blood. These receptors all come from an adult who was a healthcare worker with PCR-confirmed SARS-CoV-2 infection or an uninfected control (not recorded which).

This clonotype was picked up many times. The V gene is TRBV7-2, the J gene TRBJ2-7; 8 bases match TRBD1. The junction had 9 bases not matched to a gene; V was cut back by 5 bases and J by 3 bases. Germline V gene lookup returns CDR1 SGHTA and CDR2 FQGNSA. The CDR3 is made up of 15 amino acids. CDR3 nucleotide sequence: TGTGCCAGCAGCCCAGGGGGCGCGGAAGTCTACGAGCAGTACTTC. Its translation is CASSPGGAEVYEQYF.

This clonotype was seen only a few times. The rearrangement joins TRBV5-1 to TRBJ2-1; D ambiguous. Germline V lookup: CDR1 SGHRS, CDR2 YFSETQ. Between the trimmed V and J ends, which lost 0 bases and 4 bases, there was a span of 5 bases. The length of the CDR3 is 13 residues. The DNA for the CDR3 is TGCGCCAGCAGCTTGGACGGATACAATGAGCAGTTCTTC. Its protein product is CASSLDGYNEQFF.

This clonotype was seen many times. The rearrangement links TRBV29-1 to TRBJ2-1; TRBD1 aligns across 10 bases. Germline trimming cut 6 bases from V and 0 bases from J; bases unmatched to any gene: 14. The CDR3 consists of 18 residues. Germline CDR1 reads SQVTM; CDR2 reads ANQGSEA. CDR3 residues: CSVPGTGAPLSSYNEQFF. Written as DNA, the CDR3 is TGCAGCGTACCCGGGACAGGGGCACCCTTAAGCTCCTACAATGAGCAGTTCTTC.

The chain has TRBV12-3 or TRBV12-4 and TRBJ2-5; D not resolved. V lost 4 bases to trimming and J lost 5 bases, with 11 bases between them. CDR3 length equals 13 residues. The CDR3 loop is CASSSGNGETQYF. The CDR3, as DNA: TGTGCCAGCAGTTCCGGTAACGGGGAGACCCAGTACTTC.

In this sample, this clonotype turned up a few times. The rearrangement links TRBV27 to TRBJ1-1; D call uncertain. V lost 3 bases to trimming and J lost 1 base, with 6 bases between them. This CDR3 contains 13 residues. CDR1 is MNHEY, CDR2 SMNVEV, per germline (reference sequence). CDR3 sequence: CASSFARNTEAFF. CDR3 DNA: TGTGCCAGCAGTTTTGCCCGGAACACTGAAGCTTTCTTT.

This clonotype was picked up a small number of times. The CDR3 DNA reads as TGTGCCAGCAGCCAAGGACAGTCAAGCACAGATACGCAGTATTTT. Translating it yields CASSQGQSSTDTQYF. The V call is TRBV4-2, the J call TRBJ2-3; D is perhaps TRBD1 (5 bases). The V end lost 1 base, the J end lost 0 bases, and 8 bases lay between the germline ends. CDR1 and CDR2 (germline): LGHNA, YNFKEQ. The CDR3 runs 15 residues.

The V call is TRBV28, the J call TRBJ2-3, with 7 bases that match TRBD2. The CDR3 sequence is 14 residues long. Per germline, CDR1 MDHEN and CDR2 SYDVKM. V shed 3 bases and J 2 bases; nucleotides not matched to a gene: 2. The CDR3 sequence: CASSLGTNTDTQYF. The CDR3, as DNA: TGTGCCAGCAGTTTGGGGACTAACACAGATACGCAGTATTTT.

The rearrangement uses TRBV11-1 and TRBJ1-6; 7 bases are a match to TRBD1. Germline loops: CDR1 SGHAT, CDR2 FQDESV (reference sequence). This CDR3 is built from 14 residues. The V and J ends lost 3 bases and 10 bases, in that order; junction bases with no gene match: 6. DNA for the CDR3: TGTGCCAGCAGCTTGACAGGGACGATGTCACCCCTCCACTTT. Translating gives CASSLTGTMSPLHF.

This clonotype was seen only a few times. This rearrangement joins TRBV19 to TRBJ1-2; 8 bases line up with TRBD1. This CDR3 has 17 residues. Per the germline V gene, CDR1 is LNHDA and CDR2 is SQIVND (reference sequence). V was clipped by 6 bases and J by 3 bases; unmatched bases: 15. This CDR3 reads CASSPVRTGRKYYGYTF. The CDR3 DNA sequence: TGTGCCAGTAGCCCCGTGAGGACAGGGAGGAAATACTATGGCTACACCTTC.

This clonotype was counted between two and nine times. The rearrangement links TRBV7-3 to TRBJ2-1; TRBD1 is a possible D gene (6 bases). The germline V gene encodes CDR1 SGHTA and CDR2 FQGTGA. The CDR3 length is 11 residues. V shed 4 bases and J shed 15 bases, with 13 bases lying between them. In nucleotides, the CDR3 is TGTGCCAGCAGCTCCCAGGGGAAGTGGTTCTTC. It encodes CASSSQGKWFF. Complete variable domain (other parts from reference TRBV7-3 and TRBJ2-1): GAGVSQTPSNKVTEKGKYVELRCDPISGHTALYWYRQSLGQGPEFLIYFQGTGAADDSGLPNDRFFAVRPEGSVSTLKIQRTERGDSAVYLCASSSQGKWFFGPGTRLTVL.

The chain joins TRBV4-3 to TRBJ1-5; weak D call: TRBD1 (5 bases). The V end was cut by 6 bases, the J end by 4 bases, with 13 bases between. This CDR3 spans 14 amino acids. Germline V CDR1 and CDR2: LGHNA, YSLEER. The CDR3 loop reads CASSLTAENQPQHF. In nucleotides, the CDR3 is TGCGCCAGCAGTCTGACAGCGGAGAATCAGCCCCAGCATTTT.

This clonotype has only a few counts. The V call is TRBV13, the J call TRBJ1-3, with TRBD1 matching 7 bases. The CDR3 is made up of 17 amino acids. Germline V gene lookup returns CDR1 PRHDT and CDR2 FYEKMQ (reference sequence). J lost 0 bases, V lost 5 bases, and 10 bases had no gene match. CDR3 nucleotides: TGTGCCAGCAGCCGCCCTCAGGGACAGAGCTCTGGAAACACCATATATTTT. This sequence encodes CASSRPQGQSSGNTIYF.

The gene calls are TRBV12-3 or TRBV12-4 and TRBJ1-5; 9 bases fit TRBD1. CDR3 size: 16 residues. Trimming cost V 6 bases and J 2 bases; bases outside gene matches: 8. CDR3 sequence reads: CASRGTGSMGNQPQHF. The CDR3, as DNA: TGTGCCAGCAGGGGGACAGGGAGTATGGGCAATCAGCCCCAGCATTTT.

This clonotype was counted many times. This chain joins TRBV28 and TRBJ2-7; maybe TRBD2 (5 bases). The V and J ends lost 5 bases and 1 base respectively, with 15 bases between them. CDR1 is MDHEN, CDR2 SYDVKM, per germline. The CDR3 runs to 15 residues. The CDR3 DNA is TGTGCCAGCAGTCCGCTCCTCAGGAGGTCCTACGAGCAGTACTTC. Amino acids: CASSPLLRRSYEQYF.

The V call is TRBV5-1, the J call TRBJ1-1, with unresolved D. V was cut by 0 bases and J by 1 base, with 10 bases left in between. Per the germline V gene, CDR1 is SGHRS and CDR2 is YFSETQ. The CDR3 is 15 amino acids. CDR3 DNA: TGCGCCAGCAGCTTGGTCGGCGGGCCGAACACTGAAGCTTTCTTT. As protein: CASSLVGGPNTEAFF.

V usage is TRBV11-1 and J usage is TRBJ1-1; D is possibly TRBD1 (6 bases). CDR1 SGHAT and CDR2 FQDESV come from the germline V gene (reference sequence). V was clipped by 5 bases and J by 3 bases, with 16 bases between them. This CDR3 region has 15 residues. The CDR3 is CASSIEQGTHTEAFF. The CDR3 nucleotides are TGTGCCAGCAGCATCGAACAGGGAACTCACACTGAAGCTTTCTTT.

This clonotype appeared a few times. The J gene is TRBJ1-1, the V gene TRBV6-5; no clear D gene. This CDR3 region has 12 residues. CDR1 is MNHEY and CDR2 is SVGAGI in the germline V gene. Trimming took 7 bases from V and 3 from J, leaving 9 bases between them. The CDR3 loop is CASTYGYTEAFF. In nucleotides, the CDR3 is TGTGCCAGCACCTACGGGTACACTGAAGCTTTCTTT.

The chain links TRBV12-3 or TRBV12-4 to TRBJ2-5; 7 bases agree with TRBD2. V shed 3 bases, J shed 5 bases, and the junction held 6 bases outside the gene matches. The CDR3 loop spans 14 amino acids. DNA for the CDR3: TGTGCCAGCAGTTTCCGGAGCGGGGTGGAGACCCAGTACTTC. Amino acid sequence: CASSFRSGVETQYF.

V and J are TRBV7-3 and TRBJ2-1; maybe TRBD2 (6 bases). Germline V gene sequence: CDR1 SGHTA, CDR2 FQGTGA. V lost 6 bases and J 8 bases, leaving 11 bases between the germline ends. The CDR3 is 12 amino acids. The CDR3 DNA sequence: TGTGCCAGCAGGGCGCCGGGGGATGAGCAGTTCTTC. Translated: CASRAPGDEQFF. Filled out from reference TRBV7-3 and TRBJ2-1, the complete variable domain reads GAGVSQTPSNKVTEKGKYVELRCDPISGHTALYWYRQSLGQGPEFLIYFQGTGAADDSGLPNDRFFAVRPEGSVSTLKIQRTERGDSAVYLCASRAPGDEQFFGPGTRLTVL.

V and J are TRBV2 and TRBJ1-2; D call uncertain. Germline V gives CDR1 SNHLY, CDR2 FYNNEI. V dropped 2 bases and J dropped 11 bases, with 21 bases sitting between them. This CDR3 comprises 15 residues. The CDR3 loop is CASSERRRPLLSYTF. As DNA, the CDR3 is TGTGCCAGCAGTGAACGAAGACGTCCCTTGTTATCATACACCTTC.

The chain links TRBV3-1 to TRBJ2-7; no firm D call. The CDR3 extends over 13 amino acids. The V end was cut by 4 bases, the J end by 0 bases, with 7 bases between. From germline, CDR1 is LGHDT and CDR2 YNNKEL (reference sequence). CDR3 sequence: CASSLSISYEQYF. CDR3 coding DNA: TGTGCCAGCAGCCTTAGTATCTCCTACGAGCAGTACTTC.